The following is a T cell receptor (beta chain) sequence with its context. Its antigen is still unknown. This specimen comes from a study of cytomegalovirus exposure and HLA in healthy donors. Points from the study as a whole: Three of the chains that were CMV-associated were confirmed in vitro to be specific for CMV antigens. Cytomegalovirus status was reportedly diagnosed by the classifier with high sensitivity and specificity.

Produced via immunoSEQ multiplex PCR; TCRdb's table is partial and in-frame only. The repertoire holds roughly 60,000 clones, with under 95% as singletons. The sequenced sample was PBMCs. This receptor was identified in a young woman in good health and CMV-seronegative.

The CDR3 DNA reads TGTGCCAGCAGCGTAGGGCAGAAGTATGGCTACACCTTC. It translates to CASSVGQKYGYTF. The chain recombines TRBV9 with TRBJ1-2; D uncertain. V was pared by 0 bases and J by 5 bases, with 8 bases between. This CDR3 contains 13 residues. Germline CDR1 SGDLS, CDR2 YYNGEE.